Below, one T cell receptor (beta chain) is given with its context. This specimen comes from a study of blood T cell repertoires in COVID-19. Study as a whole: Researchers got acute and convalescent COVID-19 samples from the United States, Italy and Spain. T cells, B-cell-depleted T cells, or PBMCs provided the cDNA or gDNA that served as material.

The authors' processing: Quantification of nucleated cells was approximated via reference gene primer amplification. Clones were sequenced by immunoSEQ multiplex PCR, and TCRdb holds only the in-frame ones, with some missing. D and trimming come from the DNA, and the V and J calls and clone size come from that table. This table has 19,000 or so clones, 82% appearing once. The CDR3 is made up of 15 amino acids. V was clipped by 5 bases and J by 0 bases; unmatched bases: 6. CDR1 is MNHEY, CDR2 SVGAGI, per germline. This rearrangement joins TRBV6-5 to TRBJ1-1, with TRBD1 matching over 7 bases. The sequencing sample was made of peripheral blood. This sequence originates from a human donor in a cohort sampled during active COVID-19. In DNA form, the CDR3 reads TGTGCCAGCAGTCCTCCGGGACAGTTGAACACTGAAGCTTTCTTT. Its protein product is CASSPPGQLNTEAFF.